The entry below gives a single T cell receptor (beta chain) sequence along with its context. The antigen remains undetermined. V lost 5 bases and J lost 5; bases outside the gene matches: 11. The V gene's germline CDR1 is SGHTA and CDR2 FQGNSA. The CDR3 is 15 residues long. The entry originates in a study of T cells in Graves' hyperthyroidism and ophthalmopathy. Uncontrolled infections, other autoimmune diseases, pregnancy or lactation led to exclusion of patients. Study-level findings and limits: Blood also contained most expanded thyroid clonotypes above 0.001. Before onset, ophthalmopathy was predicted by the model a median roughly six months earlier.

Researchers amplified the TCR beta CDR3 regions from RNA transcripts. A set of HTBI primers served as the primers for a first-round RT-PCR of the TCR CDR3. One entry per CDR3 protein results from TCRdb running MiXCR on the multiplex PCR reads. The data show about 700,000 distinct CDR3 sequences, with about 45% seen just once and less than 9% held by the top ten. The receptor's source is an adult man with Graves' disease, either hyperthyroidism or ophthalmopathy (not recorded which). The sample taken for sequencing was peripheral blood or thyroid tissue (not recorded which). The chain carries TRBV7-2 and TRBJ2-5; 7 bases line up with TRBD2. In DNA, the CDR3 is TGTGCCAGCAGCACCGCCGCGGGGGTCTGGGAGACCCAGTACTTC. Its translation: CASSTAAGVWETQYF.